One sample yielded the 23 T cell receptor beta chains listed below, sequenced in a study of beta chain features in type 1 diabetes (dated by TCRdb to about 2018). The method behind the library was the immunoSEQ multiplex PCR assay. All of the isolated RNA was reverse transcribed with the High Capacity cDNA Reverse Transcription Kit, so expressed TCRB transcripts were sequenced. The source is immuneACCESS, and TCRdb retained only in-frame sequences with V and J called. Part of the clones is not carried over; for the studies checked, unresolved V genes explain less than half of this, and the remainder is unexplained. Within this sample are fewer than 900,000 clones, with roughly 16% of them counted one time only. Around 0.02% of the sample comes from the top ten. Material for sequencing was naive CD4+ T cells from blood. The cell subset or site label here, explained by the study, means: true naive CD4+ T cells. These receptor sequences come from a woman aged 18-30 years in good health.

This clone showed up just a few times. The rearrangement joins TRBV4-1 to TRBJ1-4; TRBD1 might be the D (6 bases). The CDR3 is 16 residues long. CDR1 and CDR2 (germline): MGHRA, YSYEKL. Trimming removed 0 bases at V and 4 bases at J, with 12 bases between. CDR3 DNA sequence: TGCGCCAGCAGCCAAGAAGCAGGGGCTATTAATGAAAAACTGTTTTTT. Amino acids: CASSQEAGAINEKLFF.

This clone came up a few times. One end of the junction fails to match germline, which may point to a read error. V is TRBV13 and J is TRBJ2-2; perhaps D is TRBD1 or TRBD2 (5 bases each). Germline V gene sequence: CDR1 PRHDT, CDR2 FYEKMQ (reference sequence). The CDR3 totals 14 residues. CDR3 loop: CASNLGLGQGELFF. The CDR3 nucleotides are TGTGCCAGCAACTTAGGACTGGGGCAAGGGGAGCTGTTTTTT.

The CDR3 DNA reads as TGCGCCAGCAGCGGGGATTCCAGGACAGGCGAAAAACTGTTTTTT. It specifies CASSGDSRTGEKLFF. The chain employs TRBV5-1 and TRBJ1-4, with TRBD1 identical over 7 bases. V was clipped by 4 bases and J by 8 bases; unmatched bases: 11. CDR3 length: 15 amino acids. Germline-derived CDR1 and CDR2 are SGHRS and YFSETQ.

This clone was picked up a small number of times. V gene TRBV5-1 combines with J gene TRBJ2-1, with D unresolved. Trimming cost V 2 bases and J 6 bases, with 9 bases left between them. In germline, CDR1 is SGHRS, CDR2 YFSETQ. This CDR3 region has 13 residues. CDR3 amino acids: CASSFLTVNEQFF. Here the CDR3 DNA reads TGCGCCAGCAGCTTCCTAACGGTCAATGAGCAGTTCTTC.

This chain joins TRBV28 and TRBJ2-7; D is unclear. Germline-derived CDR1 and CDR2 are MDHEN and SYDVKM. The CDR3 runs 11 residues. Deletions cut 7 bases from V and 6 bases from J, with 10 bases between. The CDR3 sequence is CASKKFFEQYF. The CDR3 DNA reads TGTGCCAGCAAGAAATTTTTCGAGCAGTACTTC. The variable domain in full, with the rest retrieved from reference TRBV28 and TRBJ2-7, is DVKVTQSSRYLVKRTGEKVFLECVQDMDHENMFWYRQDPGLGLRLIYFSYDVKMKEKGDIPEGYSVSREKKERFSLILESASTNQTSMYLCASKKFFEQYFGPGTRLTVT.

CDR3 bases: TGTGCCAGCAGCCCCATCGCGTCTGGAAACACCATATATTTT. Amino acids: CASSPIASGNTIYF. The rearrangement links TRBV5-6 to TRBJ1-3, with D uncertain. The CDR3 loop spans 14 amino acids. V lost 4 bases to trimming and J lost 1 base, with 9 bases between them. CDR1 SGHDT and CDR2 YYEEEE come from the germline V gene.

This clone occurred a few times. The CDR3 loop is CASSLSGNPNYGYTF. Written as DNA, the CDR3 is TGCGCCAGCAGCTTATCGGGGAACCCTAACTATGGCTACACCTTC. V usage is TRBV5-1 and J usage is TRBJ1-2; D gene unclear. Germline lookup yields CDR1 SGHRS and CDR2 YFSETQ. With 2 bases removed from V and 0 bases from J, the gap between germline ends came to 11 bases. This CDR3 has 15 residues. Using reference TRBV5-1 and TRBJ1-2 for the parts outside the CDR3, the full variable domain is KAGVTQTPRYLIKTRGQQVTLSCSPISGHRSVSWYQQTPGQGLQFLFEYFSETQRNKGNFPGRFSGRQFSNSRSEMNVSTLELGDSALYLCASSLSGNPNYGYTFGSGTRLTVV.

The genes are TRBV6-1 and TRBJ2-1; TRBD1 matches at 7 bases. The CDR3 is made up of 15 amino acids. V shed 6 bases and J 5 bases; nucleotides not matched to a gene: 10. CDR1 and CDR2 (germline): MNHNS, SASEGT. CDR3 amino acids: CASRPGQIGDNEQFF. Here the CDR3 DNA reads TGTGCCAGCAGGCCGGGACAGATAGGCGACAATGAGCAGTTCTTC.

This clone was counted only a few times. The chain couples TRBV9 to TRBJ1-3; D is unresolved. The CDR3 contains 13 residues. V gave up 4 bases and J gave up 2 bases, with 7 bases separating them. Per the germline V gene, CDR1 is SGDLS and CDR2 is YYNGEE. CDR3: CASSPLPGNTIYF. For the CDR3, the DNA is TGTGCCAGCAGCCCCCTCCCTGGAAACACCATATATTTT.

This clone was counted a few times. The rearrangement uses TRBV4-3 and TRBJ2-3, with D possibly matching TRBD1 (5 bases). The germline V gene has CDR1 LGHNA and CDR2 YSLEER. The CDR3 is 14 residues long. V was cut by 1 base and J by 4 bases, with 9 bases left in between. CDR3 loop: CASSQAGLADTQYF. The CDR3 DNA reads as TGCGCCAGCAGCCAAGCAGGGTTGGCAGATACGCAGTATTTT.

This chain joins TRBV6-6 and TRBJ2-7, with a weak D call TRBD1 (5 bases). V lost 2 bases and J lost 0, with 8 bases in between. Germline V CDR1 and CDR2: MNHNY, SVGAGI (reference sequence). The CDR3 length is 14 residues. CDR3 bases: TGTGCCAGCAGTTACGCAGGGAACTCCTACGAGCAGTACTTC. It is translated as CASSYAGNSYEQYF.

The CDR3 nucleotides are TGTGCCAGCAGCTTTAGCCGGGCCTCAGATACGCAGTATTTT. Amino acids: CASSFSRASDTQYF. The chain carries TRBV7-2 and TRBJ2-3, with D unclear. V was trimmed by 3 bases and J by 4 bases, leaving 11 bases between them. Germline assignment: CDR1 SGHTA and CDR2 FQGNSA. This CDR3 has 14 residues.

This clone was detected a few times. Here the CDR3 DNA reads TGTGCCAGCAGTGAACCCCCCTACGGAGAGCAGTTCTTC. Amino acids: CASSEPPYGEQFF. The J gene is TRBJ2-1, the V gene TRBV2; D is uncertain. Trimming left V 2 bases short and J 10 bases short, with 12 bases between. This CDR3 is 13 amino acids long. The germline V gene encodes CDR1 SNHLY and CDR2 FYNNEI.

This clone was detected a few times. For the CDR3, the DNA is TGTGCCAGCAGCGCAGAGACAGGGATTTATGGCTACACCTTC. This codes for CASSAETGIYGYTF. This chain connects TRBV11-2 to TRBJ1-2; 7 bases align to TRBD1. Trimming at V came to 5 bases and at J to 5 bases, leaving 8 bases not matched to a gene. The CDR3 covers 14 residues. Germline loops: CDR1 SGHAT, CDR2 FQNNGV.

The genes are TRBV7-6 and TRBJ2-7; TRBD2 matches 14 bases. Germline assignment: CDR1 SGHVS and CDR2 FNYEAQ. The ends lost 5 bases at V and 4 bases at J; junction bases unmatched: 4. This CDR3 is built from 15 residues. The chain's CDR3 is CASSPGLAGEYEQYF. The CDR3 DNA is TGTGCCAGCAGCCCGGGACTAGCGGGAGAATACGAGCAGTACTTC.

The V call is TRBV5-1, the J call TRBJ2-6; the match to TRBD2 covers 13 bases. With V trimmed by 4 bases and J by 0 bases, 10 bases remained unmatched. There are 20 residues in the CDR3. Germline CDR1 reads SGHRS; CDR2 reads YFSETQ. The DNA of the CDR3 is TGCGCCAGCAGCACAGACAGGGGACTAGCGGGGACCTCTGGGGCCAACGTCCTGACTTTC. Its protein product is CASSTDRGLAGTSGANVLTF.

This clone has a handful of counts. The chain carries TRBV7-2 and TRBJ2-6; D unresolved. Germline assignment: CDR1 SGHTA and CDR2 FQGNSA. Trimming took 1 base from V and 3 from J, leaving 7 bases between them. This CDR3 spans 15 amino acids. CDR3 coding DNA: TGTGCCAGCAGCTTAGAGGGCCATGGGGCCAACGTCCTGACTTTC. Its translation: CASSLEGHGANVLTF.

The genes are TRBV7-9 and TRBJ2-1; D possibly matches TRBD1 or TRBD2 (5 bases each). The germline CDR1 and CDR2 sequences are SEHNR and FQNEAQ (reference sequence). V was shortened by 4 bases and J by 0 bases, with 19 bases between the two germline ends. The CDR3 length is 18 residues. The CDR3 sequence is CASSSGPRGESSYNEQFF. CDR3 in DNA: TGTGCCAGCAGCTCCGGACCGAGGGGCGAGAGCTCCTACAATGAGCAGTTCTTC.

This clone came up once. The chain carries TRBV28 and TRBJ1-2; D perhaps matches TRBD1 (5 bases). CDR1 is MDHEN, CDR2 SYDVKM, per germline. V was cut by 7 bases and J by 5 bases, with 14 bases left in between. The CDR3 covers 13 residues. CDR3 nucleotide sequence: TGTGCCAGCATCCCGGGGACTAGTTATGGCTACACCTTC. Protein product: CASIPGTSYGYTF.

This clone came up a few times. The rearrangement joins TRBV7-8 to TRBJ2-1, with a weak D call TRBD2 (6 bases). CDR1 SGHVS and CDR2 FQNEAQ come from the germline V gene. This CDR3 is built from 16 residues. V lost 1 base and J lost 0, with 10 bases in between. The CDR3: CASSLVGGNSYNEQFF. The CDR3 bases are TGTGCCAGCAGCTTAGTAGGCGGGAACTCCTACAATGAGCAGTTCTTC.

The chain combines TRBV28 with TRBJ2-3, with D possibly matching TRBD1 (6 bases). The V and J ends lost 4 bases and 4 bases respectively, with 15 bases between them. CDR3 length: 15 residues. The V gene's germline CDR1 is MDHEN and CDR2 SYDVKM. The CDR3 spells CASSSSGTGSDTQYF. The CDR3 DNA is TGTGCCAGCAGTTCTTCCGGAACAGGGTCAGATACGCAGTATTTT.

V usage is TRBV20-1 and J usage is TRBJ2-3, with D possibly matching TRBD2 (6 bases). Germline V gives CDR1 DFQATT, CDR2 SNEGSKA (reference sequence). The CDR3 is 11 amino acids. V was cut by 7 bases and J by 10 bases, with 15 bases left in between. The CDR3 loop is CSGESRRAQYF. CDR3 nucleotides: TGCAGTGGGGAGAGTCGGAGGGCGCAGTATTTT.

This clone was found a few times. The J gene is TRBJ2-1, the V gene TRBV15, with D hard to call. The V end was cut by 5 bases, the J end by 0 bases, with 17 bases between. Germline CDR1 is LNHNV and CDR2 is YYDKDF (reference sequence). The CDR3 is made up of 17 amino acids. The CDR3 DNA reads TGTGCCACCAGCGCCCCAGGTGGGGTCCGCTCCTACAATGAGCAGTTCTTC. The encoded protein is CATSAPGGVRSYNEQFF.